This TCR beta chain was recorded in a study of blood T cells in healthy people across ages (dated by TCRdb to between 2015 and 2017). A note on the overall study: In model experiments, template switching captured roughly one uniquely barcoded TCR beta cDNA molecule for every two T cells. The study analyzed two additional independent replicas of 1 million unique cDNA reads from the same blood draw for two donors, one aged 18 to 30 and one aged 80 or older. Donors of different ages were randomly distributed across sequencing lanes to avoid experimental bias. The donors were divided into four age groups: young (average around 16 years), middle-aged (approximately 39), aged (about 60) and long-lived (about 90). Using deep sequencing normalized with unique cDNA molecular identifiers, the study measured how TCR beta repertoire diversity changes with age. Here is what the overall study found, with its caveats: Since profiling was done on bulk unsorted PBMCs, naive and antigen-experienced compartments could not be conclusively compared. The long-lived group showed more naive CD4+ T cells, fewer expanded clones and increased TCR diversity than the aged group, suggesting age selection. There was a strong correlation between observed TCR beta diversity and the percentage of naive T cells measured by flow cytometry. Estimates of total diversity based on one million sequenced T cells were regarded as lower bounds and as underestimates. Donor CMV infection status was unknown, potentially confounding age-related changes in expanded clonotypes. As age increased, observed TCR beta diversity per million T cells dropped in a roughly linear way, and a significant reduction was already evident by age approximately 40.

CDR1 and CDR2 are read off the germline V gene (reference sequence) as SEHNR and FQNEAQ. The CDR3 has 16 amino acids, counting the end cysteine and phenylalanine. The entry retains the CDR3 DNA only, 48 bases that are in frame from base 1. The germline V end is reduced by 10 bases and the J end by 2 bases; junction bases left unmatched: 12. Libraries came from 5' RACE. The second PCR ran for about 6 to 11 cycles and used a J-beta primer mix along with a sample-barcoded 5' primer. A template-switch 5' adaptor carrying 12 random nucleotides introduced a unique molecular identifier onto each TCR beta cDNA molecule. Each sample yielded at least 2.5 million CDR3-containing paired-end reads. The Mint cDNA synthesis kit, primed by a TRBC-specific oligonucleotide, was used to synthesize first-strand cDNA from all RNA. Following uracil-DNA glycosylase treatment, a first 18-cycle PCR with universal primers M1SS and BC2_uni_R was performed on all cDNA. The published analysis was carried out like this. Normalization of each sample was performed by random selection of 1 million high-quality reads, each carrying a distinct molecular identifier. Reads sharing molecular identifiers were discarded rather than binned into consensus sequences. MiTCR, set to a Q25 quality threshold and the strictest error-elimination algorithm, was used for CDR3 identification, clonotype clustering and error correction. A nonparametric unseen species model using Euler transformation provided a lower-bound estimate of total TCR beta diversity. The raw public reads went through TCRdb reprocessing: fastp at Q25, MiXCR clone calling, in-frame beta chains kept. When rows share a CDR3 protein, they turn into one entry using the most common DNA and genes. The V and J calls were determined by TCRdb, not by the authors. The sample records approximately 1,700,000 distinct CDR3 sequences, 39% of which are singletons. The ten largest clones take up under 25% of the sample.

Systemically healthy Caucasian individuals from Russia, over 30 in total and aged about 6 to 100 years, were included as donors. Each donor gave 8 to 10 milliliters of peripheral blood, drawn into EDTA-treated Vacutainer tubes. Ficoll-Paque density-gradient centrifugation was used to isolate PBMCs, with at least 7 million obtained per sample. Total RNA, at least 5 micrograms per sample, was extracted from PBMCs with Trizol reagent. For every donor, flow cytometry on a PBMC aliquot measured the percentage of naive CD45RAhigh/CD27high T cells. The table lists this clonotype with a few counts. Its recognized antigen is unknown. The sample holds no much larger clone one base away, and base qualities are not on file.

The V gene is TRBV7-9 and the J gene is TRBJ2-2; 8 junctional bases match TRBD1. Sequenced: blood. The TCR originated in a human donor in good health. This receptor carries the CDR3 CANGQGSPSNTGELFF. The nucleotides read TGTGCCAACGGACAGGGATCCCCTTCCAACACCGGGGAGCTGTTTTTT. Here the CDR3 is joined to the reference TRBV7-9 and TRBJ2-2 genes, and the full variable domain is: DTGVSQNPRHKITKRGQNVTFRCDPISEHNRLYWYRQTLGQGPEFLTYFQNEAQLEKSRLLSDRFSAERPKGSFSTLEIQRTEQGDSAMYLCANGQGSPSNTGELFFGEGSRLTVL.